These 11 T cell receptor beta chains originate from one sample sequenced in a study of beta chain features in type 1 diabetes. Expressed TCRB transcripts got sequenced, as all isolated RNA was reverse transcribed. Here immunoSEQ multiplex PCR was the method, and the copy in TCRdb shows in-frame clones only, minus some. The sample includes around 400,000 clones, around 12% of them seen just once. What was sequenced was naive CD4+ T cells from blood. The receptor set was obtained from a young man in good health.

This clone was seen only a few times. In nucleotides, the CDR3 is TGTGCCACCAGCAGAGAAACCGGGACAGGGGTCGGCTACACCTTC. It is translated as CATSRETGTGVGYTF. The V call is TRBV15, the J call TRBJ1-2, with 10 bases matching TRBD1. CDR1 is LNHNV, CDR2 YYDKDF, per germline (reference sequence). The CDR3 length is 15 residues. V dropped 0 bases and J dropped 8; count of bases not matched to a gene: 6.

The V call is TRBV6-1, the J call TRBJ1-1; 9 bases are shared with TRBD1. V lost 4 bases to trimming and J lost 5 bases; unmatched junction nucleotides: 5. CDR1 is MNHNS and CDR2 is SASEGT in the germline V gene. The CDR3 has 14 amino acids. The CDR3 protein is CASSGTGGGTEAFF. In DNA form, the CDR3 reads TGTGCCAGCAGTGGCACAGGGGGCGGGACTGAAGCTTTCTTT.

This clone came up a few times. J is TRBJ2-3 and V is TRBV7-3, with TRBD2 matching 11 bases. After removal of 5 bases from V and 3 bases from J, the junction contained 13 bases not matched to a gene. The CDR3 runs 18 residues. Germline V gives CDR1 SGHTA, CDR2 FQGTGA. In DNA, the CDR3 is TGTGCCAGCAGCCCACTCGGCCCCACTAGCGGGAGTACAGATACGCAGTATTTT. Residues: CASSPLGPTSGSTDTQYF.

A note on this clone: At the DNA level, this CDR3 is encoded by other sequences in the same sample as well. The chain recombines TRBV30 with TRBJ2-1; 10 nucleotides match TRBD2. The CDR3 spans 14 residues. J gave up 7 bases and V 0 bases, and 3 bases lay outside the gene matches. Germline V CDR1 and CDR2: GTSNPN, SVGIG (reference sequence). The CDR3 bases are TGTGCCTGGAGTGTGCTAGCGGGAGTTAATGAGCAGTTCTTC. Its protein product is CAWSVLAGVNEQFF.

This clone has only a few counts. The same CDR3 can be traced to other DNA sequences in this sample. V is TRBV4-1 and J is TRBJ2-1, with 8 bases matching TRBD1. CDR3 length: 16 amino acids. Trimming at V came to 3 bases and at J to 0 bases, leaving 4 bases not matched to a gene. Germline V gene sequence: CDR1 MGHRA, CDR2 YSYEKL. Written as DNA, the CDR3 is TGCGCCAGCAGCCACTACAGGGGGAGCTCCTACAATGAGCAGTTCTTC. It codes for CASSHYRGSSYNEQFF.

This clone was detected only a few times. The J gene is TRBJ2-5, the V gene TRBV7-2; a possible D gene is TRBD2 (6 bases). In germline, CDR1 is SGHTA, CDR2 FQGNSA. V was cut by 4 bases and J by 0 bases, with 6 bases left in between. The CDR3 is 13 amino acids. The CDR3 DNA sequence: TGTGCCAGCAGCTGGGGGGACCAAGAGACCCAGTACTTC. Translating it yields CASSWGDQETQYF.

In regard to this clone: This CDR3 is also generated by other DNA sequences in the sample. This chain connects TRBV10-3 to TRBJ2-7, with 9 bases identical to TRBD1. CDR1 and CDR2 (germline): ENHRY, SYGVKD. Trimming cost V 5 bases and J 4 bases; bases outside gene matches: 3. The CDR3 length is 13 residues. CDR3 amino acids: CAISPGQGYEQYF. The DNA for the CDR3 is TGTGCCATCAGTCCGGGACAGGGATACGAGCAGTACTTC.

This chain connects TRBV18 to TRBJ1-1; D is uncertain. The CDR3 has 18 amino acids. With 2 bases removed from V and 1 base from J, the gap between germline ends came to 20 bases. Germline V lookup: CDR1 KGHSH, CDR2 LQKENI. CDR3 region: CASSPTWGQEGWNTEAFF. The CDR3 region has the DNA TGTGCCAGCTCACCAACGTGGGGTCAGGAGGGCTGGAACACTGAAGCTTTCTTT.

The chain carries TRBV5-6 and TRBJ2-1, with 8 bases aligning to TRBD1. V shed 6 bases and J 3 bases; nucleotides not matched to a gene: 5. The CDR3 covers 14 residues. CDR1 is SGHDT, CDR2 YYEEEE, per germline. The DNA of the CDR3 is TGTGCCAGCACTAGGGACAGGAACTACAATGAGCAGTTCTTC. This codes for CASTRDRNYNEQFF.

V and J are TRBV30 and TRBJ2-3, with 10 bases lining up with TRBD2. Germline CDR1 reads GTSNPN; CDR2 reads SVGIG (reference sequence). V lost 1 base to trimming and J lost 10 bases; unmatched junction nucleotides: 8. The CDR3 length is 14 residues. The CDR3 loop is CAWSEAGGLRAQYF. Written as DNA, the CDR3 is TGTGCCTGGAGTGAAGCGGGGGGGTTAAGGGCGCAGTATTTT.

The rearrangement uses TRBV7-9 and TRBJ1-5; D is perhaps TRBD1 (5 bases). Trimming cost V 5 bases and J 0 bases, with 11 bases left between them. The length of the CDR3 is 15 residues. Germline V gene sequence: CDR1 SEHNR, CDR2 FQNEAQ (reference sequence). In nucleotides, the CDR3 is TGTGCCAGCAGCCCCGGGGACTATAGCAATCAGCCCCAGCATTTT. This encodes CASSPGDYSNQPQHF.